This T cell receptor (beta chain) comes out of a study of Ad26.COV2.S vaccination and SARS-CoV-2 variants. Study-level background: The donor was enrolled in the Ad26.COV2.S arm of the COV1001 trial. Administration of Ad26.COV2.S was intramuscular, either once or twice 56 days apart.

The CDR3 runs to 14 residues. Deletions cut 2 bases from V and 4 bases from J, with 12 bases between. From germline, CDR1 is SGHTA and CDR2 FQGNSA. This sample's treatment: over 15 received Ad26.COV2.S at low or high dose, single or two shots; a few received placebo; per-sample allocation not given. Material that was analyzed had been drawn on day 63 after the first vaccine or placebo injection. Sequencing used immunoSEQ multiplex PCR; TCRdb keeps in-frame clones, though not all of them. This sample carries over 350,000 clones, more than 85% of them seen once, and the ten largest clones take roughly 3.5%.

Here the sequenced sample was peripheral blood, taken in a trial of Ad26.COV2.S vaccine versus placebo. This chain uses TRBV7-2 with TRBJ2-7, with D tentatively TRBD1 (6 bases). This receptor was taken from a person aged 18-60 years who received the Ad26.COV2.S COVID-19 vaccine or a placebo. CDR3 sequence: CASSLTGQEYEQYF. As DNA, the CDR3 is TGTGCCAGCAGCTTAACGGGACAAGAATACGAGCAGTACTTC.